The source of this TCR beta chain is a study of vaccination and CD4 T cells after COVID-19. Details on this clonotype: As yet, its antigen is unknown.

Sequence data for DNA of cultured CD4+ T cells were generated by the Oncomine TCR Beta short-read assay. MiXCR, run by TCRdb on the PCR reads, gives a single entry per CDR3 protein. The sample has roughly 15,000 distinct CDR3 sequences, approximately 80% seen once. Described treatment: roughly 11-day PBMC culture with coronavirus spike peptide pools or control peptides (ViraFEST assay). TCRs were sequenced by ViraFEST after antigen-specific T cells had been expanded with peptide pools. A few million PBMCs per well were cultured with roughly 9.2 IU/ml IL-2 and about 9.7 ug/ml peptide pools. Trimming at V came to 5 bases and at J to 4 bases, leaving 9 bases not matched to a gene. This CDR3 contains 15 residues.

The receptor was derived from a human donor who received a COVID-19 vaccine. V and J are TRBV12-3 or TRBV12-4 and TRBJ1-2; 8 bases fit TRBD1. Sequencing used CD4+ T cells from blood, cultured in vitro, obtained after SARS-CoV-2 vaccination. CDR3 DNA: TGTGCCAGCAGTCGGGGACAGGCTTTATCCTATGGCTACACCTTC. Translation: CASSRGQALSYGYTF.